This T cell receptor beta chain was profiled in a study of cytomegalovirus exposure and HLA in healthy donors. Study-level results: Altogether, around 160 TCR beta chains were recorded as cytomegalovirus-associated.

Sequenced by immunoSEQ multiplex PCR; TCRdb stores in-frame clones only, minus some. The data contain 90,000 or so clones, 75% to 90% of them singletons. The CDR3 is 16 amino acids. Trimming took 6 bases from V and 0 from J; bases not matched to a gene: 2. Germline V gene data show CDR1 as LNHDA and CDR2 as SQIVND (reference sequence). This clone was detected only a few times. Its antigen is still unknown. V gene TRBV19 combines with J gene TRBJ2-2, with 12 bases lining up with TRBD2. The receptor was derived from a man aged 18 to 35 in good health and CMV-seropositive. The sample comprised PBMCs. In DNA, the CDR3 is TGTGCCAGTAGGACTAGCGGGAGCGCGAACACCGGGGAGCTGTTTTTT. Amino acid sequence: CASRTSGSANTGELFF. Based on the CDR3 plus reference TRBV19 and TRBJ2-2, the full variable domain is DGGITQSPKYLFRKEGQNVTLSCEQNLNHDAMYWYRQDPGQGLRLIYYSQIVNDFQKGDIAEGYSVSREKKESFPLTVTSAQKNPTAFYLCASRTSGSANTGELFFGEGSRLTVL.